The rows below give T cell receptor beta chains drawn from one sample of a study of cytomegalovirus exposure and HLA in healthy donors. Profiled with immunoSEQ multiplex PCR; TCRdb holds only in-frame clones, not every one. This table has roughly 60,000 clones, about 91% appearing once. Sequenced sample: PBMCs. The receptors were gathered from a woman under 40 in good health and CMV-seronegative. CDR3s leave out the opening cysteine and the closing phenylalanine or tryptophan. Fields, in order: J gene, D gene, V gene, CDR3 protein. The D gene is left open where the match is weak.

j_gene: TRBJ2-5
d_gene: TRBD1
v_gene: TRBV6-4
CDR3aa: ASRRDRELEREAETQY

j_gene: TRBJ2-5
d_gene: NA
v_gene: TRBV14
CDR3aa: ASSQNRLDFQETQY

j_gene: TRBJ1-2
d_gene: NA
v_gene: TRBV7-2
CDR3aa: ASSVDSYYGYT

j_gene: TRBJ1-5
d_gene: NA
v_gene: TRBV28
CDR3aa: ASSSSPAVQPQH

j_gene: TRBJ1-5
d_gene: NA
v_gene: TRBV29-1
CDR3aa: SVEGTDSNQPQH

j_gene: TRBJ1-3
d_gene: TRBD1
v_gene: TRBV18
CDR3aa: ASSPNRGGSNTIY

j_gene: TRBJ2-7
d_gene: NA
v_gene: TRBV27
CDR3aa: ASSFAGLTYEQY

j_gene: TRBJ2-3
d_gene: NA
v_gene: TRBV6-1
CDR3aa: ASSFGADTQY

j_gene: TRBJ2-7
d_gene: NA
v_gene: TRBV27
CDR3aa: AIRDTGSYEQY

j_gene: TRBJ2-7
d_gene: TRBD2
v_gene: TRBV15
CDR3aa: ATDRNSGKNYEQY

j_gene: TRBJ2-7
d_gene: NA
v_gene: TRBV5-4
CDR3aa: ASSLARGAGEQY

j_gene: TRBJ1-1
d_gene: TRBD1
v_gene: TRBV5-6
CDR3aa: ASSQVPGQGYGTEAF

j_gene: TRBJ2-2
d_gene: TRBD1
v_gene: TRBV9
CDR3aa: ASSVLRDRENTGELF

j_gene: TRBJ2-3
d_gene: TRBD2
v_gene: TRBV4-1
CDR3aa: ASSPLGLAGGPRFTDTQY

j_gene: TRBJ2-2
d_gene: TRBD1
v_gene: TRBV6-1
CDR3aa: ASDTRGTGELF

j_gene: TRBJ1-5
d_gene: TRBD1
v_gene: TRBV18
CDR3aa: ASSPSVQGANQPQH

j_gene: TRBJ1-1
d_gene: NA
v_gene: TRBV28
CDR3aa: ASSLSYGSGVPEAF

j_gene: TRBJ1-2
d_gene: NA
v_gene: TRBV15
CDR3aa: ATSRDLAGPNYGYT

j_gene: TRBJ2-1
d_gene: TRBD2
v_gene: TRBV10-3
CDR3aa: AIRLAAYNEQF

j_gene: TRBJ2-7
d_gene: NA
v_gene: TRBV19
CDR3aa: ASSIARGSSYEQY

j_gene: TRBJ2-2
d_gene: NA
v_gene: TRBV9
CDR3aa: ASSVRSSPNTGELF

j_gene: TRBJ1-5
d_gene: TRBD1
v_gene: TRBV6-5
CDR3aa: ASSSGQAINQPQH

j_gene: TRBJ2-7
d_gene: TRBD2
v_gene: TRBV7-9
CDR3aa: ASSVTSGINEQY

j_gene: TRBJ2-2
d_gene: NA
v_gene: TRBV6-6
CDR3aa: ASSYAEGGNTGELF

j_gene: TRBJ2-6
d_gene: NA
v_gene: TRBV6-4
CDR3aa: ASSRTGRANVLT

j_gene: TRBJ2-5
d_gene: TRBD2
v_gene: TRBV19
CDR3aa: ASMPGLAGERETQY

j_gene: TRBJ2-7
d_gene: NA
v_gene: TRBV5-1
CDR3aa: ASRTVYRSSYEQY

j_gene: TRBJ1-1
d_gene: NA
v_gene: TRBV18
CDR3aa: ASSPGAPNTEAF

j_gene: TRBJ2-6
d_gene: NA
v_gene: TRBV19
CDR3aa: ASTTAPHSSGANVLT

j_gene: TRBJ2-7
d_gene: TRBD1
v_gene: TRBV2
CDR3aa: ASSLGTGGAPYEQY

j_gene: TRBJ1-3
d_gene: TRBD1
v_gene: TRBV7-2
CDR3aa: ASSLDRAGNTIY

j_gene: TRBJ1-2
d_gene: NA
v_gene: TRBV6-1
CDR3aa: ASSEGIQDSYYGYT

j_gene: TRBJ2-3
d_gene: TRBD2
v_gene: TRBV12-5
CDR3aa: ASGPSGETQY

j_gene: TRBJ2-1
d_gene: TRBD2
v_gene: TRBV6-4
CDR3aa: ASSDSSTSGIYNEQF

j_gene: TRBJ2-5
d_gene: TRBD1
v_gene: TRBV7-6
CDR3aa: ASSRSRDRDLQETQY

j_gene: TRBJ2-5
d_gene: NA
v_gene: TRBV5-1
CDR3aa: ASRSGEGETQY

j_gene: TRBJ2-2
d_gene: TRBD1
v_gene: TRBV10-3
CDR3aa: AIRTGGLSGELF

j_gene: TRBJ2-2
d_gene: TRBD2
v_gene: TRBV5-1
CDR3aa: ASSRSGSPDTGELF

j_gene: TRBJ2-7
d_gene: TRBD2
v_gene: TRBV2
CDR3aa: ASSQLAGLSYEQY

j_gene: TRBJ2-3
d_gene: NA
v_gene: TRBV5-1
CDR3aa: ASGQGARGTDTQY

j_gene: TRBJ2-1
d_gene: NA
v_gene: TRBV27
CDR3aa: ASSLPSRGVYNEQF

j_gene: TRBJ2-7
d_gene: TRBD1
v_gene: TRBV6-1
CDR3aa: ASSRGQHYEQY

j_gene: TRBJ2-3
d_gene: TRBD2
v_gene: TRBV5-1
CDR3aa: ASSYKLAGGSTDTQY

j_gene: TRBJ1-5
d_gene: TRBD1
v_gene: TRBV5-1
CDR3aa: ASTTTGTGHLGNQPQH

j_gene: TRBJ2-1
d_gene: NA
v_gene: TRBV18
CDR3aa: ASSPPLGYNEQF

j_gene: TRBJ1-2
d_gene: NA
v_gene: TRBV7-3
CDR3aa: ASSQQGGGYT

j_gene: TRBJ2-7
d_gene: NA
v_gene: TRBV4-2
CDR3aa: ASSQVTPALASEQY

j_gene: TRBJ1-3
d_gene: TRBD1
v_gene: TRBV15
CDR3aa: ATSRDRGSGNTIY

j_gene: TRBJ2-2
d_gene: TRBD2
v_gene: TRBV28
CDR3aa: ASSVRGGNTGELF

j_gene: TRBJ2-1
d_gene: NA
v_gene: TRBV18
CDR3aa: ASSTSGGSNEQF

j_gene: TRBJ2-7
d_gene: NA
v_gene: TRBV7-2
CDR3aa: ASSLTSGTQEQY

j_gene: TRBJ1-3
d_gene: NA
v_gene: TRBV30
CDR3aa: AWSLRGNSGNTIY

j_gene: TRBJ2-6
d_gene: NA
v_gene: TRBV4-3
CDR3aa: ASSQEWQRPSGANVLT